By sample fraction, the clone carrying this T cell receptor beta chain is medium-sized. The sample originates from a study of immune reconstitution after stem cell transplant in scleroderma. TCRdb re-analysed the RT-PCR reads in MiXCR, keeping a single row per CDR3 protein. The sample contains around 2,000 distinct CDR3 sequences, 8% to 9.5% of which appear only once. The V segment lost 6 bases and the J segment 7 bases; nucleotides outside the gene matches: 8. From germline, CDR1 is SQVTM and CDR2 ANQGSEA. CDR3 length: 12 amino acids. This sample was obtained before or after autologous hematopoietic stem cell transplantation (not recorded which). The TCR sequence derives from a male donor with systemic sclerosis. The chain uses TRBV29-1 and TRBJ1-2, with 7 bases that match TRBD1. The chain's CDR3 is CSVAGTAPGYTF. The CDR3 nucleotides are TGCAGCGTCGCCGGGACAGCGCCTGGCTACACCTTC.